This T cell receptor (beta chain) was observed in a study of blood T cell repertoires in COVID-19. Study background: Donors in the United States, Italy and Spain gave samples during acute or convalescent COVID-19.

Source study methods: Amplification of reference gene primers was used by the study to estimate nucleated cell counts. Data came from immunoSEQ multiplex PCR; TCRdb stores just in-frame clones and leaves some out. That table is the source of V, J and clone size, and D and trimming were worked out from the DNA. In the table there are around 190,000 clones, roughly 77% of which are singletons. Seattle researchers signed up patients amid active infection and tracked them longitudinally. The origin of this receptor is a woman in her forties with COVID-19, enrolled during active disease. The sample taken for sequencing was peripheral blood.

Written as DNA, the CDR3 is TGTGCCAGCAGCCAAGACCAGTCCGTCTCCTACGAGCAGTACTTC. Encoded protein: CASSQDQSVSYEQYF. V gene TRBV3-1 (or the pseudogene TRBV3-2) combines with J gene TRBJ2-7; unclear D gene. CDR1 LGHDT and CDR2 YNNKEL come from the germline V gene (reference sequence). The CDR3 is 15 amino acids. V was shortened by 0 bases and J by 0 bases, with 9 bases between the two germline ends.